The rows below give T cell receptor beta chains drawn from one sample of a study of blood T cell repertoires in COVID-19. Sequencing used immunoSEQ multiplex PCR; TCRdb keeps in-frame clones, though not all of them. The profile shows hundreds of thousands of clones, approximately 82% of them singletons. Sequencing was carried out using PBMCs or T cells enriched from blood (not recorded which). These receptors were collected from a man aged 40-49 years who had been exposed to COVID-19. Each CDR3 is given with its conserved first and last residue. The D gene is left open where the match is weak. Size is stated for part of the rows, as once, few or many counts, or as a class when the clone is expanded.

>TRBJ2-2|TRBV19|-|TRBD2
TGTGCCAGTACCCCCCGGGGTAGCGGGAGTGTCACCGGGGAGCTGTTTTTT
CASTPRGSGSVTGELFF
>TRBJ2-7|TRBV19|-|TRBD1
TGTGCCAGTGAATCCGGACAGGGGACCTACGAGCAGTACTTC
CASESGQGTYEQYF
>TRBJ2-5|TRBV4-1|many|-
TGCGCCAGCAGCCAATGGCGGGGTGAGACCCAGTACTTC
CASSQWRGETQYF
>TRBJ1-2|TRBV19|-|-
TGTGCCAGTACCTCCAGGGCTAACTATGGCTACACCTTC
CASTSRANYGYTF
>TRBJ1-6|TRBV3-1/TRBV3-2|-|-
TGTGCCAGCAGCCAAGATAGACGGAGCTCCTATAATTCACCCCTCCACTTT
CASSQDRRSSYNSPLHF
>TRBJ2-5|TRBV30|-|-
TGTGCCTGGACCCTAGAAGAGACCCAGTACTTC
CAWTLEETQYF
>TRBJ2-5|TRBV7-3|-|TRBD1
TGTGCCAGCAGCCCCTCCAGGGGGCTACAAGAGACCCAGTACTTC
CASSPSRGLQETQYF
>TRBJ2-6|TRBV19|once|-
TGTGCCAGTAGCGCAGGGGCATCTGGGGCCAACGTCCTGACTTTC
CASSAGASGANVLTF
>TRBJ1-1|TRBV19|-|-
TGTGCCAGTAAGGAGCTGGGAGGGGTCACTGAAGCTTTCTTT
CASKELGGVTEAFF
>TRBJ2-7|TRBV5-4|few|-
TGTGCCAGCAGCTTGGCAGGGGGCGGGAGGGGATCCTACGAGCAGTACTTC
CASSLAGGGRGSYEQYF
>TRBJ2-2|TRBV5-1|-|TRBD1
TGCGCCAGTAGAGTACAGGGGCAGAACACCGGGGAGCTGTTTTTT
CASRVQGQNTGELFF
>TRBJ1-5|TRBV7-8|-|TRBD1
TGTGCCAGCAGCTGGGGACAGGGGGATCAGCCCCAGCATTTT
CASSWGQGDQPQHF
>TRBJ1-3|TRBV3-1/TRBV3-2|-|-
TGTGCCAGCAGCCAAGGAAGGACAGAAATATATTTT
CASSQGRTEIYF
>TRBJ2-7|TRBV7-3|-|TRBD1
TGTGCCAGCAGGGACAGGGCCTACGAGCAGTACTTC
CASRDRAYEQYF
>TRBJ2-2|TRBV30|once|TRBD2
TGTGCCTGGACGGGGGCTAGCGGGAGAGTCGGGGAGCTGTTTTTT
CAWTGASGRVGELFF
>TRBJ2-2|TRBV24-1|-|TRBD1
TGTGCCACCAGACAGGGGGCAGGAACCGGGGAGCTGTTTTTT
CATRQGAGTGELFF
>TRBJ2-3|TRBV19|-|TRBD2
TGTGCCAGTAGTTTCGCCCCCCGGACTAGCGGGAGGGCCCGTGCGGTTACGCAGTATTTT
CASSFAPRTSGRARAVTQYF